Listed here are 20 T cell receptor beta chains from one sample, sequenced in a study of shared clonotypes between healthy human individuals. The assay was immunoSEQ multiplex PCR, and TCRdb's table has in-frame clones only and misses some. The data show about 2,500,000 clones, just over 90% seen once. What was sequenced was naive CD4+ T cells sorted from blood. This sample's subset: CD45RA+ positively selected. These receptors originate from a man younger than 35 in good health.

This clone was recorded only once. V is TRBV6-5 and J is TRBJ1-1; D perhaps matches TRBD1 (6 bases). The germline V gene has CDR1 MNHEY and CDR2 SVGAGI. Trimming took off 0 bases at V and 5 bases at J, with 13 bases between the two ends. The CDR3 length is 15 residues. CDR3 region: CASSYSGGAGTEAFF. CDR3 coding DNA: TGTGCCAGCAGTTACTCTGGGGGGGCCGGGACTGAAGCTTTCTTT.

This sequence joins TRBV5-8 and TRBJ1-4, with D possibly being TRBD1 (5 bases). CDR3 size: 15 residues. Trimming removed 3 bases from V and 0 bases from J, with 9 bases in between. Germline assignment: CDR1 SGHTS and CDR2 YDEGEE. The CDR3 nucleotides are TGTGCCAGCAGCTCGGGGGTATCAACTAATGAAAAACTGTTTTTT. The encoded protein is CASSSGVSTNEKLFF.

V and J are TRBV10-3 and TRBJ1-1; TRBD1 might be the D (5 bases). The germline V and J ends were trimmed by 6 bases and 1 base, with 12 bases remaining between them. CDR1 is ENHRY, CDR2 SYGVKD, per germline. The CDR3 contains 14 residues. DNA for the CDR3: TGTGCCATCAGAGGGACGGGGGGGAACACTGAAGCTTTCTTT. Translated: CAIRGTGGNTEAFF.

This chain connects TRBV6-5 to TRBJ1-2, with a tentative D call TRBD1 (5 bases). Trimming took off 5 bases at V and 2 bases at J, with 12 bases between the two ends. CDR3 length: 14 amino acids. Germline V gene lookup returns CDR1 MNHEY and CDR2 SVGAGI. The CDR3 DNA sequence: TGTGCCAGCAGTAACGGGGGGGTAAACTATGGCTACACCTTC. It specifies CASSNGGVNYGYTF.

The chain links TRBV4-1 to TRBJ1-6, with no clear D. V lost 0 bases, J lost 0 bases, and 9 bases lay in between. The germline CDR1 and CDR2 sequences are MGHRA and YSYEKL. This CDR3 has 17 residues. This chain's CDR3 is CASSQDSQSSYNSPLHF. DNA for the CDR3: TGCGCCAGCAGCCAAGATTCGCAGAGCTCCTATAATTCACCCCTCCACTTT.

The gene calls are TRBV9 and TRBJ1-1, with D perhaps TRBD1 (5 bases). CDR3 size: 18 residues. Trimming stripped 0 bases from V and 4 bases from J, with 22 bases between. From germline, CDR1 is SGDLS and CDR2 YYNGEE. CDR3 loop: CASSVVAASAGRSTEAFF. DNA for the CDR3: TGTGCCAGCAGCGTAGTAGCAGCGTCGGCAGGGCGAAGCACTGAAGCTTTCTTT.

This clone was seen once. V is TRBV5-1 and J is TRBJ1-1; 7 nucleotides line up with TRBD1. The CDR3 has 16 amino acids. The junction had 9 bases not matched to a gene; V was cut back by 4 bases and J by 0 bases. Germline V gene sequence: CDR1 SGHRS, CDR2 YFSETQ. CDR3 DNA sequence: TGCGCCAGCAGCCGACAGGGCCATGTTTTGAACACTGAAGCTTTCTTT. Its protein product is CASSRQGHVLNTEAFF.

The J gene is TRBJ2-1, the V gene TRBV7-3; 12 bases fit TRBD2. CDR1 SGHTA and CDR2 FQGTGA come from the germline V gene. With 3 bases clipped from V and 5 bases from J, the junction kept 8 bases outside the gene matches. CDR3 size: 17 residues. CDR3 bases: TGTGCCAGCAGCTTTGCCGGACTAGCGGGGCAAAACAATGAGCAGTTCTTC. This gives the protein CASSFAGLAGQNNEQFF.

The chain recombines TRBV30 with TRBJ2-4; D gene ambiguous. This CDR3 is built from 14 residues. In germline, CDR1 is GTSNPN, CDR2 SVGIG (reference sequence). Trimming cost V 2 bases and J 0 bases, with 8 bases left between them. This CDR3 reads CAWSTGVAKNIQYF. DNA of the CDR3: TGTGCCTGGAGTACGGGTGTAGCCAAAAACATTCAGTACTTC. Complete variable domain (other parts from reference TRBV30 and TRBJ2-4): SQTIHQWPATLVQPVGSPLSLECTVEGTSNPNLYWYRQAAGRGLQLLFYSVGIGQISSEVPQNLSASRPQDRQFILSSKKLLLSDSGFYLCAWSTGVAKNIQYFGAGTRLSVL.

The chain carries TRBV27 and TRBJ1-4; D may be TRBD1 (6 bases). This CDR3 spans 17 amino acids. V was clipped by 0 bases and J by 8 bases, with 19 bases between them. Germline assignment: CDR1 MNHEY and CDR2 SMNVEV (reference sequence). The CDR3 here is CASSLSISTGLVEKLFF. The CDR3 DNA follows: TGTGCCAGCAGTTTATCTATTAGCACAGGGTTAGTAGAAAAACTGTTTTTT.

This clone has only one observation. The rearrangement links TRBV10-2 to TRBJ1-3, with 7 bases that match TRBD1. Per germline, CDR1 WSHSY and CDR2 SAAADI. This CDR3 is 16 amino acids long. Trimming at V came to 4 bases and at J to 1 base, leaving 7 bases not matched to a gene. The CDR3 coding sequence is TGCGCCAGCAGTGGATTCCAGGGGGAATCTGGAAACACCATATATTTT. Residues: CASSGFQGESGNTIYF.

The chain uses TRBV28 and TRBJ1-5, with TRBD1 matching over 10 bases. With 5 bases clipped from V and 5 bases from J, the junction kept 6 bases outside the gene matches. The CDR3 length is 15 residues. The V gene's germline CDR1 is MDHEN and CDR2 SYDVKM. CDR3 nucleotides: TGTGCCAGCAGTCCACGAGGGACAGGGGATCAGCCCCAGCATTTT. This encodes CASSPRGTGDQPQHF.

The CDR3, as DNA: TGTGCCAGCAGCTCCGACAGGAGGAACTATGGCTACACCTTC. Protein product: CASSSDRRNYGYTF. V gene TRBV5-6 combines with J gene TRBJ1-2, with a tentative D call TRBD1 (6 bases). The CDR3 is 14 amino acids. Germline CDR1 is SGHDT and CDR2 is YYEEEE. Trimming took 3 bases from V and 2 from J, leaving 11 bases between them.

Concerning this clone: Additional DNA sequences in this sample encode the identical CDR3. The V gene is TRBV5-6, the J gene TRBJ1-5; maybe TRBD1 (6 bases). The CDR3 loop spans 14 amino acids. From germline, CDR1 is SGHDT and CDR2 YYEEEE. V gave up 4 bases and J gave up 0 bases, with 8 bases separating them. In DNA form, the CDR3 reads TGTGCCAGCAGCGGACAGTATAGCAATCAGCCCCAGCATTTT. This sequence encodes CASSGQYSNQPQHF.

J is TRBJ1-2 and V is TRBV28; D remains unclear. This CDR3 spans 13 amino acids. Trimming cost V 5 bases and J 8 bases, with 15 bases left between them. CDR1 MDHEN and CDR2 SYDVKM come from the germline V gene. The CDR3 region is CASSLETPGGYTF. The CDR3 DNA sequence: TGTGCCAGCAGTCTCGAGACTCCTGGGGGCTACACCTTC.

This chain links TRBV5-5 with TRBJ1-3; unclear D gene. The CDR3 is 15 amino acids. V lost 0 bases to trimming and J lost 0 bases, with 7 bases between them. Per the germline V gene, CDR1 is SGHKS and CDR2 is YYEKEE (reference sequence). CDR3 bases: TGTGCCAGCAGCTTGGAACACTACTCTGGAAACACCATATATTTT. This translates into CASSLEHYSGNTIYF.

This clone was detected once. J is TRBJ1-6 and V is TRBV10-3; D not resolved. The V and J ends lost 10 bases and 0 bases respectively, with 7 bases between them. Germline CDR1 reads ENHRY; CDR2 reads SYGVKD. The CDR3 is 13 residues long. The CDR3 here is CATTSSYNSPLHF. The DNA for the CDR3 is TGTGCCACTACGAGCTCCTATAATTCACCCCTCCACTTT.

V usage is TRBV25-1 and J usage is TRBJ2-2; 7 positions agree with TRBD1. CDR3 length equals 14 residues. Trimming cost V 6 bases and J 5 bases; bases outside gene matches: 6. Per germline, CDR1 MGHDK and CDR2 SYGVNS. The CDR3 sequence: CASRRQGVTGELFF. The DNA of the CDR3 is TGTGCCAGCAGACGACAGGGCGTTACCGGGGAGCTGTTTTTT. The variable domain in full, with the rest retrieved from reference TRBV25-1 and TRBJ2-2, is EADIYQTPRYLVIGTGKKITLECSQTMGHDKMYWYQQDPGMELHLIHYSYGVNSTEKGDLSSESTVSRIRTEHFPLTLESARPSHTSQYLCASRRQGVTGELFFGEGSRLTVL.

The chain joins TRBV15 to TRBJ1-5; D is uncertain. CDR1 and CDR2 from the germline V gene are LNHNV and YYDKDF (reference sequence). The CDR3 length is 13 residues. The V and J ends lost 2 bases and 1 base respectively, with 3 bases between them. CDR3 in DNA: TGTGCCACCAGCAGATTGAGCAATCAGCCCCAGCATTTT. It encodes CATSRLSNQPQHF.

The sample holds one count of this clone. The chain has TRBV28 and TRBJ2-7, with D perhaps matching TRBD2 (7 bases). The CDR3 consists of 12 residues. Per the germline V gene, CDR1 is MDHEN and CDR2 is SYDVKM. The V end was cut by 3 bases, the J end by 8 bases, with 11 bases between. Written as DNA, the CDR3 is TGTGCCAGCAGTTTTAGGGGGGGACAGCAGTACTTC. Residues: CASSFRGGQQYF.